Below, 32 T cell receptor beta chains from the same sample are listed, as sequenced in a study of cytomegalovirus exposure and HLA in healthy donors (dated by TCRdb to about 2017). Libraries came from the immunoSEQ multiplex PCR assay. For the multiplex PCR, a mixture combining 60 forward primers for TCR Vbeta segments and 13 reverse primers for TCR Jbeta segments was used. The source is immuneACCESS, and TCRdb retained only in-frame sequences with V and J called. Part of the clones is not carried over; for the studies checked, unresolved V genes explain less than half of this, and the remainder is unexplained. This sample comprises roughly 100,000 clones, approximately 76% of them detected only once. Clones ranked in the top ten supply around 19% of the sample. Material for sequencing was PBMCs. The source of these receptors is a woman aged 55-70 years in good health and CMV-seropositive.

This chain links TRBV5-4 with TRBJ1-3, with TRBD1 identical over 8 bases. Germline V lookup: CDR1 SGHNT, CDR2 YYREEE (reference sequence). The CDR3 covers 16 residues. Germline trimming cut 3 bases from V and 2 bases from J; bases unmatched to any gene: 7. The CDR3 DNA reads as TGTGCCAGCAGCTCCCAACAGGGGGATGCTGGAAACACCATATATTTT. This translates into CASSSQQGDAGNTIYF.

The rearrangement links TRBV6-5 to TRBJ2-7; possibly TRBD2 for D (6 bases). V lost 5 bases and J 3 bases, leaving 11 bases between the germline ends. CDR1 and CDR2 from the germline V gene are MNHEY and SVGAGI. This CDR3 is built from 13 residues. CDR3 region: CASSPRGGYEQYF. DNA of the CDR3: TGTGCCAGCAGTCCCCGGGGAGGCTACGAGCAGTACTTC.

On this clone: One end of the junction varies from germline; a read error may be responsible. V is TRBV7-9 and J is TRBJ2-2, with TRBD2 identical over 9 bases. CDR3 size: 16 residues. Germline CDR1 SEHNR, CDR2 FQNEAQ (reference sequence). The CDR3 DNA reads as TGTTCCAGCAGCTTATGGGCGGGAGGGCCCACCGGGGAGCTGTTTTTT. It is translated as CSSSLWAGGPTGELFF.

The chain has TRBV6-1 and TRBJ1-2; 7 positions match TRBD1. V was pared by 8 bases and J by 5 bases, with 8 bases of the junction left unmatched. The CDR3 loop spans 13 amino acids. The germline gives CDR1 MNHNS, CDR2 SASEGT. This chain's CDR3 is CASGRTGLYGYTF. CDR3 nucleotides: TGTGCCAGCGGACGGACAGGCCTTTATGGCTACACCTTC.

The rearrangement joins TRBV29-1 to TRBJ2-1; 9 bases fit TRBD1. Trimming took 7 bases from V and 10 from J; bases not matched to a gene: 11. The CDR3 covers 13 residues. Per germline, CDR1 SQVTM and CDR2 ANQGSEA. The CDR3 DNA reads TGCAGCGCCTGGACAGGGGCGACAACCGAGCAGTTCTTC. Translated, it gives CSAWTGATTEQFF.

J is TRBJ1-3 and V is TRBV5-4, with 7 bases identical to TRBD1. Germline trimming cut 5 bases from V and 0 bases from J; bases unmatched to any gene: 5. The CDR3 covers 15 residues. Germline V CDR1 and CDR2: SGHNT, YYREEE (reference sequence). The CDR3 nucleotides read TGTGCCAGCAGTCAACAGGGGCCCTCTGGAAACACCATATATTTT. It codes for CASSQQGPSGNTIYF.

V gene TRBV19 combines with J gene TRBJ1-2, with 9 nucleotides matching TRBD1. Germline lookup yields CDR1 LNHDA and CDR2 SQIVND (reference sequence). CDR3 length equals 15 residues. The trim removed 5 bases at V and 6 bases at J, leaving 10 bases unmatched. The CDR3 reads CASSPVGTGRDGYTF. The DNA of the CDR3 is TGTGCCAGTAGTCCGGTCGGGACAGGGAGGGATGGCTACACCTTC.

The CDR3 DNA is TGTGCCAGCAGTGTGGGGGCTCACGTTGAAAAACTGTTTTTT. This codes for CASSVGAHVEKLFF. The chain joins TRBV6-5 to TRBJ1-4, with TRBD1 as a possible D gene (6 bases). The CDR3 is 14 residues long. Germline-derived CDR1 and CDR2 are MNHEY and SVGAGI. Trimming removed 5 bases at V and 7 bases at J, with 14 bases between.

This rearrangement joins TRBV6-6 to TRBJ2-7; 7 bases are a match to TRBD2. The CDR3 has 13 residues. The germline V gene encodes CDR1 MNHNY and CDR2 SVGAGI (reference sequence). V gave up 4 bases and J gave up 6 bases; unmatched junction bases: 6. CDR3 in amino acids: CASSWRELSEQYF. The DNA of the CDR3 is TGTGCCAGCAGTTGGCGGGAGTTATCCGAGCAGTACTTC.

This chain connects TRBV6-1 to TRBJ2-7; a weak D match, TRBD1 (6 bases). This CDR3 comprises 15 residues. V lost 2 bases and J lost 3, with 14 bases in between. Germline V gene sequence: CDR1 MNHNS, CDR2 SASEGT. This chain's CDR3 is CASSEMGAAGYEQYF. In DNA form, the CDR3 reads TGTGCCAGCAGTGAAATGGGGGCCGCTGGCTACGAGCAGTACTTC.

This rearrangement joins TRBV19 to TRBJ1-1; possibly TRBD1 for D (5 bases). The V end was cut by 5 bases, the J end by 3 bases, with 16 bases between. This CDR3 has 15 residues. Germline V gene data show CDR1 as LNHDA and CDR2 as SQIVND (reference sequence). Here the CDR3 DNA reads TGTGCCAGTAGTTCCCTGGGGGGGGATTACACTGAAGCTTTCTTT. Encoded protein: CASSSLGGDYTEAFF.

V and J are TRBV5-1 and TRBJ2-7; 7 nucleotides align to TRBD2. This CDR3 spans 16 amino acids. Trimming removed 5 bases from V and 3 bases from J; junction bases left unmatched: 14. Germline V gives CDR1 SGHRS, CDR2 YFSETQ. In DNA form, the CDR3 reads TGCGCCAGCAGTCCTCCTAAGGGAGCGGGACTCTACGAGCAGTACTTC. Translated, it gives CASSPPKGAGLYEQYF. Together with reference TRBV5-1 and TRBJ2-7, the CDR3 gives the full variable domain: KAGVTQTPRYLIKTRGQQVTLSCSPISGHRSVSWYQQTPGQGLQFLFEYFSETQRNKGNFPGRFSGRQFSNSRSEMNVSTLELGDSALYLCASSPPKGAGLYEQYFGPGTRLTVT.

The chain employs TRBV5-1 and TRBJ1-1, with TRBD1 matching over 8 bases. This CDR3 has 14 amino acids. V dropped 4 bases and J dropped 5; count of bases not matched to a gene: 7. Germline lookup yields CDR1 SGHRS and CDR2 YFSETQ. The CDR3 reads CASSPDRGGTEAFF. The CDR3 bases are TGCGCCAGCAGCCCCGACAGGGGAGGTACTGAAGCTTTCTTT.

This chain connects TRBV10-2 to TRBJ1-1, with TRBD1 matching 7 bases. The CDR3 covers 14 residues. The V and J ends lost 6 bases and 2 bases, in that order; junction bases with no gene match: 6. Germline V CDR1 and CDR2: WSHSY, SAAADI. This chain's CDR3 is CASRAGQQNTEAFF. As DNA, the CDR3 is TGCGCCAGCAGGGCGGGACAGCAAAACACTGAAGCTTTCTTT.

This clone was recorded once. The J gene is TRBJ2-4, the V gene TRBV30; 12 bases map to TRBD1. Per the germline V gene, CDR1 is GTSNPN and CDR2 is SVGIG (reference sequence). The V gene end was trimmed by 8 bases and the J gene end by 8 bases; junction bases not matched to a gene: 13. The length of the CDR3 is 15 residues. CDR3 in amino acids: CAAGTGGANRDIQYF. The CDR3 nucleotides are TGTGCCGCCGGGACAGGGGGCGCGAATCGGGACATTCAGTACTTC.

This rearrangement joins TRBV28 to TRBJ1-2; 7 positions agree with TRBD1. The CDR3 has 13 residues. Germline loops: CDR1 MDHEN, CDR2 SYDVKM. Trimming cost V 5 bases and J 9 bases; bases outside gene matches: 9. Here the CDR3 DNA reads TGTGCCAGCAGTCCGCAGACAGGGATGAGCTACACCTTC. Protein sequence: CASSPQTGMSYTF.

This chain links TRBV25-1 with TRBJ1-3, with 8 bases identical to TRBD1. This CDR3 has 18 residues. Germline V CDR1 and CDR2: MGHDK, SYGVNS. Trimming removed 3 bases from V and 0 bases from J; junction bases left unmatched: 10. The CDR3 here is CASSDNQDRVISGNTIYF. CDR3 DNA: TGTGCCAGCAGTGATAATCAGGACAGGGTCATCTCTGGAAACACCATATATTTT.

The rearrangement uses TRBV5-1 and TRBJ2-5; D may be TRBD1 (6 bases). Trimming shortened V by 5 bases and J by 5 bases, and 16 bases separated the two germline ends. The CDR3 is 14 residues long. CDR1 and CDR2 (germline): SGHRS, YFSETQ. CDR3 DNA sequence: TGCGCCAGCAGGGTGACAGGTCCCAGGGAGACCCAGTACTTC. Translated: CASRVTGPRETQYF.

The chain joins TRBV29-1 to TRBJ2-5; weak D call: TRBD2 (6 bases). Looked up from germline, CDR1 is SQVTM and CDR2 is ANQGSEA. V lost 2 bases and J 5 bases, leaving 9 bases between the germline ends. The CDR3 loop spans 12 amino acids. This CDR3 is CSVEWRDETQYF. The CDR3, as DNA: TGCAGCGTTGAATGGAGGGATGAGACCCAGTACTTC.

J is TRBJ2-3 and V is TRBV4-1; 13 nucleotides agree with TRBD2. The length of the CDR3 is 17 residues. Germline trimming cut 3 bases from V and 4 bases from J; bases unmatched to any gene: 7. Germline V gene lookup returns CDR1 MGHRA and CDR2 YSYEKL. CDR3 bases: TGCGCCAGCAGCCAGGTCACTAGCGGGAGGGCCGCAGATACGCAGTATTTT. As protein: CASSQVTSGRAADTQYF.

The chain uses TRBV2 and TRBJ2-2, with a possible D match to TRBD2 (5 bases). V lost 7 bases and J 1 base, leaving 10 bases between the germline ends. The CDR3 is made up of 14 amino acids. Germline assignment: CDR1 SNHLY and CDR2 FYNNEI. CDR3 amino acids: CASKQAENTGELFF. The CDR3 DNA reads as TGTGCCAGCAAGCAAGCGGAGAACACCGGGGAGCTGTTTTTT.

The chain has TRBV4-1 and TRBJ2-1; TRBD1 might be the D (5 bases). Germline-derived CDR1 and CDR2 are MGHRA and YSYEKL. Trimming shortened V by 0 bases and J by 6 bases, and 18 bases separated the two germline ends. The CDR3 runs 17 residues. The DNA for the CDR3 is TGCGCCAGCAGCCAAGATCGGGCTAGGGGTAGAGGCAATGAGCAGTTCTTC. This sequence encodes CASSQDRARGRGNEQFF.

This sequence joins TRBV30 and TRBJ2-7, with D maybe TRBD1 (7 bases). Germline V gives CDR1 GTSNPN, CDR2 SVGIG (reference sequence). CDR3 length: 13 amino acids. Trimming removed 0 bases at V and 7 bases at J, with 13 bases between. The DNA for the CDR3 is TGTGCCTGGAGTGTAACAGGGGCGGGAGAGCAGTACTTC. Translating gives CAWSVTGAGEQYF.

This chain uses TRBV7-2 with TRBJ2-7, with TRBD2 matching 10 bases. This CDR3 contains 15 residues. Germline CDR1 is SGHTA and CDR2 is FQGNSA. V shed 2 bases and J 7 bases; nucleotides not matched to a gene: 8. The CDR3 bases are TGTGCCAGCAGCTTACCCCCTAGCGGGAGACCGGAGCAGTACTTC. Translating gives CASSLPPSGRPEQYF.

This clone was counted once. V usage is TRBV5-6 and J usage is TRBJ2-7; D gene uncertain. This CDR3 spans 12 amino acids. V was cut by 0 bases and J by 5 bases, with 6 bases left in between. Germline V gene data show CDR1 as SGHDT and CDR2 as YYEEEE. This CDR3 is CASSLVLHEQYF. The CDR3, as DNA: TGTGCCAGCAGCTTGGTACTGCACGAGCAGTACTTC.

The chain links TRBV7-8 to TRBJ2-5; weak D call: TRBD2 (6 bases). The J call may be incorrect, as the DNA end agrees better with TRBJ2-7. CDR1 is SGHVS, CDR2 FQNEAQ, per germline. The CDR3 covers 17 residues. The CDR3 bases are TGTGCCAGCAGCCGCCCGGCGGGGCTAGCAATCTCCTACGAGCAGTACTTC. Protein sequence: CASSRPAGLAISYEQYF.

This clone was observed a few times. The chain's CDR3 is CSVATAGAETQYF. CDR3 nucleotide sequence: TGCAGCGTTGCGACGGCAGGGGCTGAGACCCAGTACTTC. The J gene is TRBJ2-5, the V gene TRBV29-1; D is possibly TRBD1 (6 bases). Trimming took 4 bases from V and 5 from J, leaving 14 bases between them. This CDR3 has 13 residues. The germline V gene has CDR1 SQVTM and CDR2 ANQGSEA.

The chain is built from TRBV5-4 and TRBJ2-1; 8 bases map to TRBD2. J lost 1 base, V lost 1 base, and 1 base had no gene match. CDR1 is SGHNT, CDR2 YYREEE, per germline (reference sequence). The CDR3 loop spans 15 amino acids. The CDR3 sequence: CASSLKRESYNEQFF. The DNA of the CDR3 is TGTGCCAGCAGCTTGAAGCGGGAGTCCTACAATGAGCAGTTCTTC.

V usage is TRBV5-1 and J usage is TRBJ1-4; possible D gene TRBD1, 5 bases. The V gene lost 3 bases and the J gene lost 5 bases, with 11 bases spanning the gap. Germline V CDR1 and CDR2: SGHRS, YFSETQ. This CDR3 has 14 amino acids. This CDR3 is CASSSAGPNEKLFF. CDR3 in DNA: TGCGCCAGCAGCTCGGCAGGGCCGAATGAAAAACTGTTTTTT.

This clone was found a few times. V and J are TRBV2 and TRBJ1-4; D may be TRBD1 (5 bases). Trimming took 4 bases from V and 10 from J, leaving 16 bases between them. The CDR3 has 14 residues. Germline V lookup: CDR1 SNHLY, CDR2 FYNNEI. The CDR3 protein is CASSVDPGVPKLFF. The CDR3 DNA is TGTGCCAGCAGTGTGGACCCGGGGGTCCCAAAACTGTTTTTT.

This clone came up a few times. V is TRBV5-5 and J is TRBJ1-1; unclear D gene. The V gene lost 2 bases and the J gene lost 5 bases, with 10 bases spanning the gap. Germline values: CDR1 SGHKS, CDR2 YYEKEE (reference sequence). The CDR3 runs to 13 residues. The DNA of the CDR3 is TGTGCCAGCAGCTTTGCCGGTCGGACTGAAGCTTTCTTT. This translates into CASSFAGRTEAFF.

This chain uses TRBV5-1 with TRBJ1-1; 7 nucleotides match TRBD1. Germline values: CDR1 SGHRS, CDR2 YFSETQ. J was trimmed by 3 bases and V by 1 base; bases with no gene match: 6. CDR3 length: 15 amino acids. The CDR3 DNA follows: TGCGCCAGCAGCTTGCACAACCAGGGGGACACTGAAGCTTTCTTT. It is translated as CASSLHNQGDTEAFF.